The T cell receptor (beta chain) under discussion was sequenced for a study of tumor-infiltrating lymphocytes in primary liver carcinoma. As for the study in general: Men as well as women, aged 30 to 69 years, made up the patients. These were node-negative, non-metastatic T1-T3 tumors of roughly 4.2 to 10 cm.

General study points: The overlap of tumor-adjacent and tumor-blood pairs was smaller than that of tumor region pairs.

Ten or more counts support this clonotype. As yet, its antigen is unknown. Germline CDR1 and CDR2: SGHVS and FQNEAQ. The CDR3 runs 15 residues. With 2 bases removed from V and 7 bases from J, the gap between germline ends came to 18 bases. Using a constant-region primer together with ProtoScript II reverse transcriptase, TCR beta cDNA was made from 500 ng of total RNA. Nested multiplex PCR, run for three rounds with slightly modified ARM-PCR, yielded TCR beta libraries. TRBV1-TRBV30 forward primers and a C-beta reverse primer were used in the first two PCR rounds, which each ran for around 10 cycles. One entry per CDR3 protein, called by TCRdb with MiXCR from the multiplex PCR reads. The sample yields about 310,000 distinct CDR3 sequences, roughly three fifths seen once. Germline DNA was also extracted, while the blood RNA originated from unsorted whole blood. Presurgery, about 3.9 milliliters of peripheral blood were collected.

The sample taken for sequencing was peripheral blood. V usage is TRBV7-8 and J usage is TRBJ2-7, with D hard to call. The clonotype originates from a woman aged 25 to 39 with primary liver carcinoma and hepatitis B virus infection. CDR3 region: CASSLTADATLEQYF. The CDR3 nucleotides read TGTGCCAGCAGCTTAACGGCGGACGCAACCCTGGAGCAGTACTTC.